Reported below is one TCR beta chain. Other DNA variants within this sample encode the same CDR3. Trimming removed 4 bases from V and 5 bases from J, with 12 bases in between. The CDR3 extends over 14 amino acids. Germline loops: CDR1 MDHEN, CDR2 SYDVKM. Profiled with immunoSEQ multiplex PCR; TCRdb holds only in-frame clones, not every one. The sample consists of fewer than 700,000 clones, roughly 79% of them appearing once. This sample is drawn from a study of shared clonotypes between healthy human individuals. Study overall: Researchers drew samples from a couple of women and a few men aged 18 to 49.

The sequenced material came from PBMCs. The origin of this receptor is a woman aged 40 to 49 in good health. Some clones in this sample may be carry-over from other donors' samples. The J gene is TRBJ1-5, the V gene TRBV28, with D perhaps matching TRBD1 (5 bases). The CDR3 region has the DNA TGTGCCAGCAGTTCTGGACAAGGGGATCAGCCCCAGCATTTT. It yields the protein CASSSGQGDQPQHF.